The 6 T cell receptor beta chains below all came from one sample that was sequenced in a study of T cell responses to AZD1222 COVID-19 vaccine. The table came from immunoSEQ multiplex PCR; TCRdb's copy has only in-frame clones and leaves some out. The data hold around 130,000 clones, with roughly 94% observed a single time. The sample in question was peripheral blood, obtained on day 0 of AZD1222 vaccination. All receptors come from an adult in good health.

V is TRBV2 and J is TRBJ1-2; TRBD1 matches 7 bases. The V and J ends lost 5 bases and 4 bases, in that order; junction bases with no gene match: 1. The CDR3 loop spans 12 amino acids. CDR1 is SNHLY and CDR2 is FYNNEI in the germline V gene. The CDR3 coding sequence is TGTGCCAGCAGTCGGGACAGCTATGGCTACACCTTC. The encoded protein is CASSRDSYGYTF.

This chain uses TRBV7-8 with TRBJ1-1; possibly TRBD1 for D (5 bases). Per germline, CDR1 SGHVS and CDR2 FQNEAQ. The CDR3 sequence is 13 residues long. V dropped 5 bases and J dropped 0 bases, with 7 bases sitting between them. The CDR3 loop is CASSATVNTEAFF. CDR3 sequence (DNA): TGTGCCAGCAGCGCGACAGTGAACACTGAAGCTTTCTTT.

V gene TRBV27 combines with J gene TRBJ2-2; D may be TRBD1 or TRBD2 (5 bases each). Germline CDR1 MNHEY, CDR2 SMNVEV (reference sequence). The length of the CDR3 is 15 residues. Trimming stripped 3 bases from V and 5 bases from J, with 13 bases between. This chain's CDR3 is CASSLWGSQTGELFF. In DNA, the CDR3 is TGTGCCAGCAGTTTGTGGGGGAGTCAAACCGGGGAGCTGTTTTTT.

The rearrangement links TRBV7-9 to TRBJ1-4, with 7 bases matching TRBD1. Trimming cost V 5 bases and J 3 bases; bases outside gene matches: 9. Per the germline V gene, CDR1 is SEHNR and CDR2 is FQNEAQ (reference sequence). The CDR3 is 16 residues long. CDR3 in amino acids: CASSPDRVIANEKLFF. As DNA, the CDR3 is TGTGCCAGCAGCCCCGACAGGGTAATTGCTAATGAAAAACTGTTTTTT.

V and J are TRBV19 and TRBJ1-5; 9 bases match TRBD1. From germline, CDR1 is LNHDA and CDR2 SQIVND (reference sequence). J lost 9 bases, V lost 3 bases, and 6 bases had no gene match. The CDR3 totals 14 residues. CDR3 sequence (DNA): TGTGCCAGTAGTATTGGGACAGGGAATGGGCCCCAGCATTTT. This codes for CASSIGTGNGPQHF.

The chain has TRBV7-2 and TRBJ1-5; D gene uncertain. There are 14 residues in the CDR3. Germline values: CDR1 SGHTA, CDR2 FQGNSA. V lost 2 bases, J lost 5 bases, and 10 bases lay in between. This CDR3 is CASSLSGEYQPQHF. CDR3 DNA: TGTGCCAGCAGCTTATCAGGCGAGTATCAGCCCCAGCATTTT.